This T cell receptor beta chain came from a study of blood T cell repertoires in COVID-19. Assay: immunoSEQ multiplex PCR; the TCRdb copy retains only in-frame clones and omits some. In the table there are tens of thousands of clones, 65% to 85% of which are singletons. The origin of this receptor is a human donor in a cohort sampled during active COVID-19. The sample taken for sequencing was peripheral blood.

The CDR3 region is CASSGPPGQGRMDYGYTF. The CDR3 DNA is TGTGCCAGCAGTGGGCCACCGGGACAGGGGAGAATGGACTATGGCTACACCTTC. This sequence joins TRBV2 and TRBJ1-2; TRBD1 matches 10 bases. From germline, CDR1 is SNHLY and CDR2 FYNNEI. The CDR3 runs to 18 residues. With V trimmed by 4 bases and J by 3 bases, 14 bases remained unmatched.